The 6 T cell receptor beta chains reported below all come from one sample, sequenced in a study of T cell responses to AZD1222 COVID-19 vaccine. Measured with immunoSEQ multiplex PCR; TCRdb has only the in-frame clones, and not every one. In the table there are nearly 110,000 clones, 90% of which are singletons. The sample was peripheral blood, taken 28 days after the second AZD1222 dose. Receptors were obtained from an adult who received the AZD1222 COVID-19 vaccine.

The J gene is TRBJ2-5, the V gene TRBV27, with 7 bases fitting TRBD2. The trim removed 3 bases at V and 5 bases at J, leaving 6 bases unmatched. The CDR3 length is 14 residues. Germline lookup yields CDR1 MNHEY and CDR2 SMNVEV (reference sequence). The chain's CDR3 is CASSFIRAGETQYF. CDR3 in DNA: TGTGCCAGCAGTTTTATCAGAGCGGGGGAGACCCAGTACTTC.

The CDR3 here is CASSLQGLAGGASTDTQYF. CDR3 in DNA: TGCGCCAGCAGCTTACAGGGACTAGCGGGGGGTGCTAGCACAGATACGCAGTATTTT. V is TRBV5-1 and J is TRBJ2-3; 15 nucleotides match TRBD2. Germline V lookup: CDR1 SGHRS, CDR2 YFSETQ. There are 19 residues in the CDR3. Losses at the gene ends were 2 bases for V and 0 bases for J; bases not matched to a gene: 7.

The CDR3 coding sequence is TGTGCCAGCAGCCAGCCAGGGGACGGGATCACTGAAGCTTTCTTT. Protein product: CASSQPGDGITEAFF. The V and J genes are TRBV3-1 (or the pseudogene TRBV3-2) and TRBJ1-1; possibly TRBD1 for D (6 bases). Germline V CDR1 and CDR2: LGHDT, YNNKEL (reference sequence). The germline V and J ends were trimmed by 3 bases and 4 bases, with 15 bases remaining between them. This CDR3 is built from 15 residues.

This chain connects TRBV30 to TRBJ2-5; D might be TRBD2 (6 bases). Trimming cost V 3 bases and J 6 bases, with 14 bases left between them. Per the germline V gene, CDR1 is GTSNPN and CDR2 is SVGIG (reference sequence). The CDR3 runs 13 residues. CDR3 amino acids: CAWRPEGLQTQYF. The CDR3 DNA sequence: TGTGCCTGGAGGCCGGAGGGTCTTCAGACCCAGTACTTC. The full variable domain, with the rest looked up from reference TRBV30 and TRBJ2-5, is SQTIHQWPATLVQPVGSPLSLECTVEGTSNPNLYWYRQAAGRGLQLLFYSVGIGQISSEVPQNLSASRPQDRQFILSSKKLLLSDSGFYLCAWRPEGLQTQYFGPGTRLLVL.

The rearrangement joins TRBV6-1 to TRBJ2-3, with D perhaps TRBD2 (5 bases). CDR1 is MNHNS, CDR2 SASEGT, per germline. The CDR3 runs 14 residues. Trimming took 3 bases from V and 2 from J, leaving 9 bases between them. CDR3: CASSERTYTDTQYF. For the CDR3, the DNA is TGTGCCAGCAGTGAGAGGACTTACACAGATACGCAGTATTTT.

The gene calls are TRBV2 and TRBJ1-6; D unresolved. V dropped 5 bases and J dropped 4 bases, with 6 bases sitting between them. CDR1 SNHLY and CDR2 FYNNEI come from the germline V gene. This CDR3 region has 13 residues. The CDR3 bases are TGTGCCAGCAGTCGCCCGTATAATTCACCCCTCCACTTT. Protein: CASSRPYNSPLHF.